This TCR beta chain was captured in a study of cytomegalovirus exposure and HLA in healthy donors. All the people who gave samples were healthy bone marrow donors. The CDR3 sequence is 13 residues long. From germline, CDR1 is SGHDT and CDR2 YYEEEE. The V and J ends lost 2 bases and 3 bases respectively, with 8 bases between them. The PCR employed 60 Vbeta primers together with 13 Jbeta primers. Method: immunoSEQ multiplex PCR; TCRdb's copy keeps in-frame clones and lacks some. In total, the table holds some 110,000 clones. This TCR was recovered from a man aged 30-40 years in good health and CMV-seronegative. The chain has TRBV5-6 and TRBJ1-1; D gene unclear. Sequencing input: PBMCs. CDR3 residues: CASSFGSDTEAFF. The CDR3 DNA follows: TGTGCCAGCAGCTTCGGGTCGGACACTGAAGCTTTCTTT.